This T cell receptor (beta chain) was recorded in a study of radiotherapy plus CTLA-4 blockade in lung cancer. Germline V gives CDR1 MNHEY, CDR2 SVGAGI. Trimming removed 7 bases from V and 8 bases from J; junction bases left unmatched: 9. The CDR3 has 14 amino acids. Study-level results: Response, reportedly, was best predicted by interferon-beta along with early blood T cell clone dynamics. In blood, tumor-derived TCR clones expanded after radiotherapy plus ipilimumab.

The protocol was immunoSEQ multiplex PCR, while the TCRdb copy is restricted to in-frame clones and leaves out a portion. The table lists 35,000 to 45,000 clones, around 70% of them singletons. Turning to this clone: As yet, its antigen is unknown.

Participants had chemo-refractory metastatic non-small-cell lung cancer and were treated with focal radiation plus ipilimumab CTLA-4 blockade. The input for sequencing was peripheral blood, taken from a patient treated with radiotherapy plus ipilimumab. The chain recombines TRBV6-5 with TRBJ1-2; the match to TRBD1 covers 11 bases. This TCR was recovered from a human donor with non-small cell lung cancer who had a partial response to radiotherapy plus ipilimumab. The CDR3 reads CASTRTGGVSGYTF. CDR3 bases: TGTGCCAGCACCCGGACAGGGGGCGTCTCGGGCTACACCTTC.